In this sample, the clone carrying this TCR beta chain turned up once. V was pared by 0 bases and J by 2 bases, with 5 bases of the junction left unmatched. The germline gives CDR1 SGHRS, CDR2 YFSETQ. The CDR3 spans 18 residues. This entry is derived from a study of blood T cell repertoires in COVID-19. Per the original methods: Amplifying reference gene primers gave estimates of nucleated cell counts. Generated by immunoSEQ multiplex PCR, the TCRdb table keeps only in-frame clones and is missing some. The DNA gave D and trimming, while V, J and clone size come from that table. The sample shows over 80,000 clones, approximately 90% of them seen only once.

The chain employs TRBV5-1 and TRBJ2-5; 15 positions match TRBD2. Sequenced material: peripheral blood. The TCR originated in an elderly woman with acute or convalescent COVID-19. The CDR3 region has the DNA TGCGCCAGCAGCTTGGGGGGACTAGCGGGAGGAGGGCAAGAGACCCAGTACTTC. This codes for CASSLGGLAGGGQETQYF.